This TCR beta chain was documented in a study of blood T cell repertoires in COVID-19. The V gene end was trimmed by 3 bases and the J gene end by 5 bases; junction bases not matched to a gene: 7. There are 15 residues in the CDR3. Looked up from germline, CDR1 is SGHDT and CDR2 is YYEEEE. Cohort allocation depended upon clinical history that participants reported. TCRdb keeps only in-frame clones here, not all; method: immunoSEQ multiplex PCR. The table records about 320,000 clones, 75% to 90% of them present only once. The TCR originated in a man aged 55 to 70 who had recovered from COVID-19. The chain couples TRBV5-6 to TRBJ1-5; 8 bases are shared with TRBD1. The sequenced sample was PBMCs or T cells enriched from blood (not recorded which). The CDR3 DNA sequence: TGTGCCAGCAGCTCGCGGACAGGGCTGGATCAGCCCCAGCATTTT. The encoded protein is CASSSRTGLDQPQHF.